This T cell receptor beta chain was sequenced during a study of control samples from healthy donors and cancer patients. To note about this clone: The same CDR3 is also encoded by other DNA sequences in this sample.

Trimming removed 3 bases at V and 2 bases at J, with 14 bases between. The CDR3 runs 15 residues. The V gene's germline CDR1 is KGHSH and CDR2 LQKENI. Measured with immunoSEQ multiplex PCR; TCRdb has only the in-frame clones, and not every one. The sample holds around 93,000 clones, around 88% seen once. The V and J genes are TRBV18 and TRBJ2-7, with D perhaps matching TRBD2 (6 bases). This receptor was obtained from a man aged 25 to 40 in good health. Sequenced material: blood. The CDR3 loop reads CASSPPGAGTYEQYF. CDR3 nucleotides: TGTGCCAGCTCACCCCCAGGCGCGGGAACCTACGAGCAGTACTTC.